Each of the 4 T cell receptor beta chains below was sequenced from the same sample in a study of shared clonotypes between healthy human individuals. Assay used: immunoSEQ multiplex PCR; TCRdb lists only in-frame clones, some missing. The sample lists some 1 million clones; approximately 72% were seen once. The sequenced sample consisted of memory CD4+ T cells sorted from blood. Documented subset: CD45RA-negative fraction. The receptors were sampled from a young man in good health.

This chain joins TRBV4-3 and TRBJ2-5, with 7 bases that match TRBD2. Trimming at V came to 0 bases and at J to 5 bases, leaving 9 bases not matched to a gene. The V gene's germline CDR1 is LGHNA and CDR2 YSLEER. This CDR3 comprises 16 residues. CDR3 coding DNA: TGCGCCAGCAGCCAAGAAGGTGGGAGGGCCGGGGAGACCCAGTACTTC. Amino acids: CASSQEGGRAGETQYF.

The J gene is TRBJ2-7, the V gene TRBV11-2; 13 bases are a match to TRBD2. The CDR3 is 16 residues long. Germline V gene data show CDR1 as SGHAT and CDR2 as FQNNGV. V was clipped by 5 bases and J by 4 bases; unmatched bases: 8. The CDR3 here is CASSIMTSGRFYEQYF. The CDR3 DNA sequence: TGTGCCAGCAGCATAATGACTAGCGGGAGGTTTTACGAGCAGTACTTC.

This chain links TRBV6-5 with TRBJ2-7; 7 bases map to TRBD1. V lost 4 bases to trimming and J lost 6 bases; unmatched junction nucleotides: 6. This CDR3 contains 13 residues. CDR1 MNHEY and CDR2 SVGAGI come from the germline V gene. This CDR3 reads CASSLPGTAEQYF. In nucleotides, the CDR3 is TGTGCCAGCAGTTTACCCGGGACAGCCGAGCAGTACTTC.

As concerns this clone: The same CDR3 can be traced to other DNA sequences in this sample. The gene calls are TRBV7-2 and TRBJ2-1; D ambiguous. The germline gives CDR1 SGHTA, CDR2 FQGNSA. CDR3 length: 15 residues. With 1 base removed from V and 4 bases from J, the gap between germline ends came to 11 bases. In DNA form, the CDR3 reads TGTGCCAGCAGCTTAGGCTGGGGTTCGTACAATGAGCAGTTCTTC. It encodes CASSLGWGSYNEQFF.